A selection of T cell receptor beta chains follows, all from one sample in a study of shared clonotypes between healthy human individuals. Libraries were prepared by immunoSEQ multiplex PCR; TCRdb keeps only in-frame clonotypes and omits some of them. This table holds 2 million to 3 million clones, more than 85% found once. Sequencing used naive CD4+ T cells from PBMCs. The receptors were gathered from a man aged 18 to 29 in good health. Some clones in this sample may be carry-over from other donors' samples. The CDR3 runs from the conserved cysteine through the conserved F or W. Expanded clones are given a class, and other clones once, few, many or no size at all.

v_call: TRBV11-1; clone_size: -; cdr3_length: 14; j_call: TRBJ2-2; cdr3_aa: CASSPLTNTGELFF
v_call: TRBV7-3; clone_size: -; cdr3_length: 14; j_call: TRBJ1-1; cdr3_aa: CASSRTGERTEAFF
v_call: TRBV10-2; clone_size: -; cdr3_length: 14; j_call: TRBJ2-1; cdr3_aa: CASKRGGTVHEQFF
v_call: TRBV27; clone_size: -; cdr3_length: 15; j_call: TRBJ2-1; cdr3_aa: CASSLSGRPRNEQFF
v_call: TRBV28; clone_size: -; cdr3_length: 14; j_call: TRBJ2-1; cdr3_aa: CASLLAGARNEQFF
v_call: TRBV28; clone_size: -; cdr3_length: 19; j_call: TRBJ2-7; cdr3_aa: CASSLRTGTATMSSYEQYF
v_call: TRBV19; clone_size: -; cdr3_length: 14; j_call: TRBJ2-7; cdr3_aa: CASSSSRPVDEQYF
v_call: TRBV11-2; clone_size: once; cdr3_length: 15; j_call: TRBJ2-1; cdr3_aa: CASSLALASRDEQFF
v_call: TRBV5-1; clone_size: -; cdr3_length: 14; j_call: TRBJ2-1; cdr3_aa: CASSLGTLSDEQFF
v_call: TRBV7-6; clone_size: -; cdr3_length: 18; j_call: TRBJ2-7; cdr3_aa: CASSLRETSGRKTYEQYF
v_call: TRBV5-4; clone_size: -; cdr3_length: 15; j_call: TRBJ2-1; cdr3_aa: CASSLASDTLNEQFF
v_call: TRBV4-1; clone_size: -; cdr3_length: 17; j_call: TRBJ2-7; cdr3_aa: CASSQVITSGSPYEQYF
v_call: TRBV15; clone_size: -; cdr3_length: 14; j_call: TRBJ2-1; cdr3_aa: CATSRDRGLNEQFF
v_call: TRBV28; clone_size: -; cdr3_length: 15; j_call: TRBJ2-7; cdr3_aa: CASSLGTSGSYEQYF
v_call: TRBV5-6; clone_size: -; cdr3_length: 15; j_call: TRBJ2-7; cdr3_aa: CASSWGGLATYEQYF
v_call: TRBV30; clone_size: -; cdr3_length: 12; j_call: TRBJ1-1; cdr3_aa: CAWNLESTEAFF
v_call: TRBV18; clone_size: -; cdr3_length: 18; j_call: TRBJ2-1; cdr3_aa: CASSPLSTGTGSSNEQFF
v_call: TRBV4-3; clone_size: -; cdr3_length: 19; j_call: TRBJ2-4; cdr3_aa: CASSLFGGLAGQAKNIQYF
v_call: TRBV7-3; clone_size: -; cdr3_length: 15; j_call: TRBJ2-7; cdr3_aa: CASSIMPGQGYEQYF
v_call: TRBV6-5; clone_size: -; cdr3_length: 14; j_call: TRBJ1-1; cdr3_aa: CASRRDSLSTEAFF
v_call: TRBV29-1; clone_size: -; cdr3_length: 11; j_call: TRBJ2-1; cdr3_aa: CSAGVGNEQFF
v_call: TRBV15; clone_size: -; cdr3_length: 15; j_call: TRBJ1-4; cdr3_aa: CATSSHGRRDEKLFF
v_call: TRBV4-3; clone_size: -; cdr3_length: 17; j_call: TRBJ2-1; cdr3_aa: CASSQEPASVAYNEQFF
v_call: TRBV28; clone_size: -; cdr3_length: 20; j_call: TRBJ2-7; cdr3_aa: CASSIMTLITSGGLPYEQYF
v_call: TRBV19; clone_size: -; cdr3_length: 13; j_call: TRBJ1-2; cdr3_aa: CASTSLRGYGYTF
v_call: TRBV29-1; clone_size: once; cdr3_length: 12; j_call: TRBJ2-6; cdr3_aa: CSAESGANVLTF
v_call: TRBV25-1; clone_size: -; cdr3_length: 16; j_call: TRBJ1-2; cdr3_aa: CASSETEGPRYYGYTF
v_call: TRBV5-8; clone_size: -; cdr3_length: 13; j_call: TRBJ2-5; cdr3_aa: CASSFPGSESQYF
v_call: TRBV2; clone_size: once; cdr3_length: 16; j_call: TRBJ1-2; cdr3_aa: CASSVRDRDPRGGYTF
v_call: TRBV29-1; clone_size: -; cdr3_length: 11; j_call: TRBJ2-1; cdr3_aa: CSGDRGNEQFF
v_call: TRBV7-2; clone_size: -; cdr3_length: 15; j_call: TRBJ2-2; cdr3_aa: CASSTRQAGGGELFF
v_call: TRBV5-1; clone_size: -; cdr3_length: 15; j_call: TRBJ2-1; cdr3_aa: CASSLRGTGLDEQFF
v_call: TRBV6-5; clone_size: -; cdr3_length: 15; j_call: TRBJ1-2; cdr3_aa: CASNYAYDRLYGYTF
v_call: TRBV7-3; clone_size: -; cdr3_length: 14; j_call: TRBJ1-3; cdr3_aa: CASSFGGSGNTIYF
v_call: TRBV29-1; clone_size: few; cdr3_length: 16; j_call: TRBJ1-1; cdr3_aa: CSVEGGAGEMNTEAFF
v_call: TRBV11-2; clone_size: -; cdr3_length: 16; j_call: TRBJ1-4; cdr3_aa: CASSLNRGETNEKLFF
v_call: TRBV29-1; clone_size: once; cdr3_length: 14; j_call: TRBJ1-4; cdr3_aa: CSVDLGQGVEKLFF
v_call: TRBV27; clone_size: -; cdr3_length: 12; j_call: TRBJ2-7; cdr3_aa: CASSSATYEQYF
v_call: TRBV25-1; clone_size: -; cdr3_length: 16; j_call: TRBJ1-1; cdr3_aa: CASSEDRGRDDTEAFF
v_call: TRBV4-1; clone_size: -; cdr3_length: 17; j_call: TRBJ1-1; cdr3_aa: CASSQDVRPQVNTEAFF
v_call: TRBV19; clone_size: -; cdr3_length: 16; j_call: TRBJ2-1; cdr3_aa: CASSILSGDLNNEQFF
v_call: TRBV19; clone_size: -; cdr3_length: 17; j_call: TRBJ2-3; cdr3_aa: CASSGSPGQGLTDTQYF
v_call: TRBV18; clone_size: -; cdr3_length: 14; j_call: TRBJ1-1; cdr3_aa: CASSPGRRDTEAFF